The next 24 T cell receptor beta chains were all read from a single sample in a study of CD8+ T cells in alopecia areata. RNA was extracted and reverse transcribed into cDNA as the sequencing template. The repertoire was sequenced with immunoSEQ multiplex PCR; TCRdb's copy has only in-frame clones and lacks some. The data hold about 130,000 clones, with 49% observed a single time. Here the sequenced sample was CD8+ T cells sorted from blood, taken at week 0. Source of these receptors: a human donor with alopecia areata.

V and J are TRBV5-4 and TRBJ2-7; maybe TRBD2 (6 bases). The CDR3 loop spans 13 amino acids. Germline V gene sequence: CDR1 SGHNT, CDR2 YYREEE (reference sequence). V dropped 0 bases and J dropped 3 bases, with 7 bases sitting between them. The DNA for the CDR3 is TGTGCCAGCAGCTTGGGGGGGGACTACGAGCAGTACTTC. This encodes CASSLGGDYEQYF. The complete variable domain, with remaining parts taken from reference TRBV5-4 and TRBJ2-7, reads ETGVTQSPTHLIKTRGQQVTLRCSSQSGHNTVSWYQQALGQGPQFIFQYYREEENGRGNFPPRFSGLQFPNYSSELNVNALELDDSALYLCASSLGGDYEQYFGPGTRLTVT.

Worth noting for this clone: This specimen includes other DNA sequences encoding the same CDR3. J is TRBJ2-2 and V is TRBV5-4, with 7 bases matching TRBD2. Germline CDR1 SGHNT, CDR2 YYREEE (reference sequence). The CDR3 contains 15 residues. V was pared by 1 base and J by 3 bases, with 3 bases of the junction left unmatched. The CDR3 reads CASSLKGRDTGELFF. The CDR3 DNA reads as TGTGCCAGCAGCTTGAAGGGGAGGGACACCGGGGAGCTGTTTTTT. The full variable domain, in which reference TRBV5-4 and TRBJ2-2 provide the parts outside the CDR3, is ETGVTQSPTHLIKTRGQQVTLRCSSQSGHNTVSWYQQALGQGPQFIFQYYREEENGRGNFPPRFSGLQFPNYSSELNVNALELDDSALYLCASSLKGRDTGELFFGEGSRLTVL.

This clone was seen a handful of times. This sequence joins TRBV5-5 and TRBJ2-1, with unresolved D. There are 14 residues in the CDR3. Germline CDR1 SGHKS, CDR2 YYEKEE (reference sequence). The germline V and J ends were trimmed by 4 bases and 11 bases, with 19 bases remaining between them. In DNA form, the CDR3 reads TGTGCCAGCAGCCTCGACCTCGCCCCAGGCAAGCAGTTCTTC. Its protein is CASSLDLAPGKQFF.

The chain employs TRBV6-5 and TRBJ2-7, with TRBD2 as a possible D gene (5 bases). Germline CDR1 and CDR2: MNHEY and SVGAGI. V lost 4 bases and J lost 1, with 11 bases in between. This CDR3 spans 14 amino acids. The CDR3 sequence: CASSSWTGSYEQYF. CDR3 DNA: TGTGCCAGCAGTTCTTGGACTGGATCCTACGAGCAGTACTTC.

This clone was detected a few times. This sequence joins TRBV19 and TRBJ1-5, with 7 bases identical to TRBD1. The V gene's germline CDR1 is LNHDA and CDR2 SQIVND (reference sequence). The CDR3 extends over 13 amino acids. CDR3 nucleotides: TGTGACTATCGACAGGGATGGAATCAGCCCCAGCATTTT. Translation: CDYRQGWNQPQHF.

The V call is TRBV13, the J call TRBJ2-7, with 7 bases that match TRBD1. This CDR3 region has 13 residues. The germline gives CDR1 PRHDT, CDR2 FYEKMQ (reference sequence). The J segment lost 3 bases and the V segment lost 4 bases, leaving 3 bases of the junction unmatched. The CDR3 sequence is CASSSGQDYEQYF. CDR3 coding DNA: TGTGCCAGCAGCTCCGGACAGGACTACGAGCAGTACTTC.

The V and J genes are TRBV27 and TRBJ2-1; possible D gene TRBD2, 6 bases. The CDR3 is 15 amino acids. Per germline, CDR1 MNHEY and CDR2 SMNVEV (reference sequence). V was clipped by 2 bases and J by 6 bases, with 14 bases between them. The CDR3 sequence is CASSLGGVVVNEQFF. The CDR3 nucleotides read TGTGCCAGCAGTTTAGGCGGGGTAGTAGTCAATGAGCAGTTCTTC.

The V gene is TRBV27, the J gene TRBJ2-5, with TRBD1 matching 9 bases. Unmatched junction bases numbered 6, after V lost 5 bases and J lost 5 bases. The CDR3 extends over 14 amino acids. Germline CDR1 is MNHEY and CDR2 is SMNVEV (reference sequence). CDR3 residues: CASSLYRGLETQYF. DNA of the CDR3: TGTGCCAGCAGTCTATACAGGGGGCTGGAGACCCAGTACTTC.

This clone has just a few counts. At the DNA level, this CDR3 is encoded by other sequences in the same sample as well. The rearrangement joins TRBV29-1 to TRBJ2-1, with 7 bases fitting TRBD2. Germline-derived CDR1 and CDR2 are SQVTM and ANQGSEA. Germline trimming cut 3 bases from V and 4 bases from J; bases unmatched to any gene: 3. This CDR3 spans 13 amino acids. Here the CDR3 reads CSVDAGVYNEQFF. The CDR3, as DNA: TGCAGCGTTGACGCGGGGGTTTACAATGAGCAGTTCTTC.

The gene calls are TRBV25-1 and TRBJ1-1; TRBD1 aligns across 7 bases. With V trimmed by 5 bases and J by 4 bases, 1 base remained unmatched. This CDR3 comprises 12 residues. Germline CDR1 MGHDK, CDR2 SYGVNS. The CDR3 region has the DNA TGTGCCAGCAGTTCAGGGGGCACTGAAGCTTTCTTT. Encoded protein: CASSSGGTEAFF.

The V gene is TRBV5-1, the J gene TRBJ1-1, with unresolved D. Deletions cut 2 bases from V and 1 base from J, with 9 bases between. Germline assignment: CDR1 SGHRS and CDR2 YFSETQ. This CDR3 comprises 14 residues. This CDR3 is CASSFGRTNTEAFF. Written as DNA, the CDR3 is TGCGCCAGCAGCTTCGGGCGCACGAACACTGAAGCTTTCTTT.

The rearrangement links TRBV12-5 to TRBJ2-7, with D hard to call. The germline CDR1 and CDR2 sequences are LGHNT and FRNRAP. V lost 2 bases and J lost 4, with 12 bases in between. The length of the CDR3 is 14 residues. Here the CDR3 DNA reads TGTGCTAGTGGTTTGTTCCCTAGACCATACGAGCAGTACTTC. This gives the protein CASGLFPRPYEQYF.

The rearrangement links TRBV29-1 to TRBJ1-1; weak D call: TRBD1 (5 bases). This CDR3 has 12 amino acids. From germline, CDR1 is SQVTM and CDR2 ANQGSEA. Trimming pared 4 bases from V and 8 bases from J, leaving 14 bases between. Here the CDR3 DNA reads TGCAGCGTTGGCGGGGCTATGGGGGAAGCTTTCTTT. Its protein product is CSVGGAMGEAFF.

This clone was detected a few times. Other DNA sequences of this sample code for an identical CDR3. The chain links TRBV19 to TRBJ1-5; the match to TRBD1 covers 7 bases. This CDR3 region has 14 residues. CDR1 is LNHDA and CDR2 is SQIVND in the germline V gene (reference sequence). The V segment lost 3 bases and the J segment 4 bases; nucleotides outside the gene matches: 3. Here the CDR3 DNA reads TGTGCCAGTAGTATTCGGGACAGAAATCAGCCCCAGCATTTT. Translating it yields CASSIRDRNQPQHF.

The gene calls are TRBV13 and TRBJ1-2, with D unclear. The CDR3 contains 12 residues. Germline V lookup: CDR1 PRHDT, CDR2 FYEKMQ (reference sequence). Trimming pared 5 bases from V and 4 bases from J, leaving 8 bases between. The DNA for the CDR3 is TGTGCCAGCAGCCCCGGAGGCTATGGCTACACCTTC. Translated: CASSPGGYGYTF.

CDR3 DNA: TGCGCCAGCAGCCGGCCGAATTCTTATAATTCACCCCTCCACTTT. This gives the protein CASSRPNSYNSPLHF. The J gene is TRBJ1-6, the V gene TRBV4-1; D is undetermined. This CDR3 is 15 amino acids long. Germline CDR1 and CDR2: MGHRA and YSYEKL. V lost 4 bases, J lost 4 bases, and 11 bases lay in between.

The chain employs TRBV6-5 and TRBJ2-1; TRBD1 aligns across 7 bases. Unmatched junction bases numbered 4, after V lost 4 bases and J lost 4 bases. The germline V gene encodes CDR1 MNHEY and CDR2 SVGAGI. This CDR3 is built from 14 residues. The CDR3 sequence: CASSWDSVYNEQFF. The CDR3 nucleotides read TGTGCCAGCAGTTGGGACAGCGTATACAATGAGCAGTTCTTC.

This chain connects TRBV9 to TRBJ2-1; D may be TRBD2 (6 bases). The V and J ends lost 4 bases and 8 bases respectively, with 16 bases between them. The V gene's germline CDR1 is SGDLS and CDR2 YYNGEE. This CDR3 is 14 amino acids long. CDR3: CASSPRDPRDEQFF. The CDR3, as DNA: TGTGCCAGCAGCCCGCGGGACCCGCGGGATGAGCAGTTCTTC.

This clone was seen a handful of times. This rearrangement joins TRBV7-3 to TRBJ2-1; D perhaps matches TRBD2 (5 bases). The germline V gene encodes CDR1 SGHTA and CDR2 FQGTGA. The length of the CDR3 is 16 residues. V lost 5 bases, J lost 0 bases, and 14 bases lay in between. The CDR3 bases are TGTGCCAGCAGCCCGACCCCGGGGTCCTCCTACAATGAGCAGTTCTTC. Translation: CASSPTPGSSYNEQFF.

This sequence joins TRBV6-1 and TRBJ2-7, with TRBD1 identical over 8 bases. Per the germline V gene, CDR1 is MNHNS and CDR2 is SASEGT. The trim removed 10 bases at V and 0 bases at J, leaving 5 bases unmatched. This CDR3 has 13 amino acids. CDR3: CANGQGISYEQYF. The CDR3 nucleotides are TGTGCCAACGGACAGGGAATCTCCTACGAGCAGTACTTC.

The chain joins TRBV27 to TRBJ2-5; a possible D gene is TRBD2 (5 bases). CDR1 is MNHEY, CDR2 SMNVEV, per germline (reference sequence). V gave up 3 bases and J gave up 1 base, with 6 bases separating them. The CDR3 covers 13 residues. The CDR3 loop reads CASSFAGQETQYF. CDR3 DNA sequence: TGTGCCAGCAGTTTCGCGGGCCAAGAGACCCAGTACTTC.

The chain combines TRBV7-9 with TRBJ2-5, with D uncertain. CDR1 and CDR2 from the germline V gene are SEHNR and FQNEAQ (reference sequence). V was cut by 1 base and J by 0 bases, with 9 bases left in between. CDR3 length: 15 residues. The DNA for the CDR3 is TGTGCCAGCAGCTTAGACGCGACGAACCAAGAGACCCAGTACTTC. It translates to CASSLDATNQETQYF.

The rearrangement joins TRBV7-9 to TRBJ1-1; tentative D call: TRBD1 (6 bases). The germline V gene has CDR1 SEHNR and CDR2 FQNEAQ (reference sequence). This CDR3 has 13 amino acids. Trimming removed 6 bases from V and 3 bases from J, with 11 bases in between. CDR3 DNA: TGTGCCAGCAGACAAACAGGGTACACTGAAGCTTTCTTT. Translating it yields CASRQTGYTEAFF.

V gene TRBV4-1 combines with J gene TRBJ1-1; a weak D match, TRBD1 (5 bases). In germline, CDR1 is MGHRA, CDR2 YSYEKL. Deletions cut 2 bases from V and 2 bases from J, with 9 bases between. The CDR3 spans 14 residues. Here the CDR3 DNA reads TGCGCCAGCAGCCAAATCGGGGGTAACACTGAAGCTTTCTTT. Translating gives CASSQIGGNTEAFF.